The 17 T cell receptor beta chains listed next were all sequenced from one sample in a study of blood T cells in healthy people across ages. The authors ran a second PCR of 7 to 11 cycles using a sample-barcoded 5' primer and a J-beta primer mix. One entry per CDR3 protein results from TCRdb running MiXCR on the 5' RACE reads. The data contain some 370,000 distinct CDR3 sequences, 52% of them singletons. Input material: blood. These receptor sequences come from a man aged 55-75 years in good health.

This chain links TRBV2 with TRBJ2-7; D gene ambiguous. Germline values: CDR1 SNHLY, CDR2 FYNNEI. The ends were cut back, 6 bases at V and 3 bases at J, with 9 bases in the middle. The CDR3 is made up of 12 amino acids. The CDR3 region has the DNA TGTGCCAGCAGGGGAAAGAGCTACGAGCAGTACTTC. Its protein is CASRGKSYEQYF.

About this clonotype itself: This clone may be a read error of a much larger clone one base away. V gene TRBV4-3 combines with J gene TRBJ2-5; TRBD1 matches at 8 bases. The CDR3 is 14 residues long. The V gene's germline CDR1 is LGHNA and CDR2 YSLEER. V lost 5 bases to trimming and J lost 4 bases; unmatched junction nucleotides: 6. In nucleotides, the CDR3 is TGCGCCAGCAGCGTACAGGGGGGCGGAGAGACCCAGTACTTC. Amino acid sequence: CASSVQGGGETQYF.

The chain links TRBV4-3 to TRBJ1-1; 12 bases align to TRBD1. The V gene end was trimmed by 1 base and the J gene end by 1 base; junction bases not matched to a gene: 4. The CDR3 loop spans 17 amino acids. CDR1 LGHNA and CDR2 YSLEER come from the germline V gene. The CDR3 DNA sequence: TGCGCCAGCAGCCAAGGGGACAGGGGGCGTTGGAACACTGAAGCTTTCTTT. Encoded protein: CASSQGDRGRWNTEAFF.

CDR3 sequence: CSVSGGSYEQYF. In nucleotides, the CDR3 is TGCAGCGTTTCCGGCGGCTCCTACGAGCAGTACTTC. The chain uses TRBV29-1 and TRBJ2-7; D ambiguous. CDR3 size: 12 residues. The germline V gene has CDR1 SQVTM and CDR2 ANQGSEA. Trimming pared 5 bases from V and 0 bases from J, leaving 8 bases between.

This clonotype was recorded a few times. V and J are TRBV29-1 and TRBJ1-2; 7 nucleotides match TRBD1. CDR3 length equals 14 residues. Germline CDR1 reads SQVTM; CDR2 reads ANQGSEA. Unmatched junction bases numbered 12, after V lost 3 bases and J lost 8 bases. The CDR3 DNA reads as TGCAGCGTTGATCCTGGCAGGGGGGCGGAGGGCTACACCTTC. Protein sequence: CSVDPGRGAEGYTF.

A note on this clonotype: An end of the junction does not agree with germline; a read error may underlie this. The chain couples TRBV6-4 to TRBJ1-2; D uncertain. The CDR3 has 14 residues. Per the germline V gene, CDR1 is MRHNA and CDR2 is SNTAGT. The CDR3 is CVSSDSASSGGYTF. As DNA, the CDR3 is TGTGTCAGCAGTGACTCGGCATCGTCCGGGGGCTACACCTTC.

The J gene is TRBJ2-7, the V gene TRBV28; D possibly corresponds to TRBD1 (5 bases). The CDR3 sequence is 12 residues long. Trimming shortened V by 10 bases and J by 0 bases, and 10 bases separated the two germline ends. Germline V gives CDR1 MDHEN, CDR2 SYDVKM. For the CDR3, the DNA is TGTGCCACAGGGCCCCTCTCCTACGAGCAGTACTTC. Translating it yields CATGPLSYEQYF.

This clonotype was counted a few times. The chain recombines TRBV7-8 with TRBJ1-2; D is unclear. The length of the CDR3 is 11 residues. Trimming removed 4 bases at V and 7 bases at J, with 7 bases between. Germline V gene data show CDR1 as SGHVS and CDR2 as FQNEAQ. CDR3 in amino acids: CASSSLSGYTF. CDR3 DNA sequence: TGTGCCAGCAGCTCGCTAAGTGGCTACACCTTC.

This clonotype was counted only a few times. J is TRBJ2-1 and V is TRBV28; possibly TRBD1 for D (6 bases). The CDR3 is made up of 14 amino acids. V gave up 8 bases and J gave up 4 bases, with 15 bases separating them. The germline CDR1 and CDR2 sequences are MDHEN and SYDVKM. CDR3 sequence (DNA): TGTGCCAGCTCTAAATCAGGACAGTACAATGAGCAGTTCTTC. Residues: CASSKSGQYNEQFF.

This clonotype appeared many times. The J gene is TRBJ2-7, the V gene TRBV7-8, with 8 nucleotides matching TRBD1. The CDR3 totals 15 residues. Germline values: CDR1 SGHVS, CDR2 FQNEAQ. V was clipped by 5 bases and J by 0 bases; unmatched bases: 6. The CDR3 sequence is CASSNPGQASYEQYF. The CDR3 DNA reads TGTGCCAGCAGCAACCCGGGACAGGCCTCCTACGAGCAGTACTTC.

This chain connects TRBV12-3 or TRBV12-4 to TRBJ2-7; D unclear. This CDR3 is 13 amino acids long. V was pared by 6 bases and J by 5 bases, with 14 bases between. As DNA, the CDR3 is TGTGCCAGCAGACTTGCATCCTTCAACGAGCAGTACTTC. It specifies CASRLASFNEQYF.

CDR3 nucleotide sequence: TGCAGCCCCCGCGGGCAGTTCTTC. Its protein product is CSPRGQFF. V gene TRBV20-1 combines with J gene TRBJ2-1, with no clear D. This CDR3 has 8 residues. Germline CDR1 is DFQATT and CDR2 is SNEGSKA (reference sequence).

This chain links TRBV20-1 with TRBJ2-3; TRBD2 agrees at 9 bases. The germline V gene has CDR1 DFQATT and CDR2 SNEGSKA (reference sequence). V trimming: 3 bases; J trimming: 6 bases; junction bases outside the gene matches: 10. There are 15 residues in the CDR3. CDR3 amino acids: CSASPAGGTMDTQYF. The CDR3 coding sequence is TGCAGTGCTAGTCCGGCGGGAGGGACCATGGATACGCAGTATTTT.

CDR3 sequence reads: CASSRGLAGAGDTQYF. The CDR3 DNA reads TGTGCCAGCAGCCGAGGGCTAGCGGGGGCCGGAGATACGCAGTATTTT. The chain links TRBV7-2 to TRBJ2-3; 10 bases are shared with TRBD2. Germline-derived CDR1 and CDR2 are SGHTA and FQGNSA. With 5 bases clipped from V and 5 bases from J, the junction kept 10 bases outside the gene matches. This CDR3 is built from 16 residues. Combining the CDR3 with reference TRBV7-2 and TRBJ2-3 gives the whole variable domain GAGVSQSPSNKVTEKGKDVELRCDPISGHTALYWYRQSLGQGLEFLIYFQGNSAPDKSGLPSDRFSAERTGGSVSTLTIQRTQQEDSAVYLCASSRGLAGAGDTQYFGPGTRLTVL.

The gene calls are TRBV7-6 and TRBJ2-3; 7 nucleotides align to TRBD1. Germline loops: CDR1 SGHVS, CDR2 FNYEAQ. This CDR3 is built from 13 residues. The J segment lost 8 bases and the V segment lost 4 bases, leaving 6 bases of the junction unmatched. In DNA, the CDR3 is TGTGCCAGCAGCTCAACACAGGGGTGTACGCAGTATTTT. Protein: CASSSTQGCTQYF.

This clonotype came up once. This clone may be a read error of a much larger clone one base away. The chain uses TRBV5-4 and TRBJ2-2; possible D gene TRBD1, 5 bases. Looked up from germline, CDR1 is SGHNT and CDR2 is YYREEE (reference sequence). This CDR3 has 16 amino acids. V dropped 0 bases and J dropped 1 base, with 10 bases sitting between them. The CDR3 loop reads CASSLGARGNTGELFF. CDR3 in DNA: TGTGCCAGCAGCTTGGGAGCAAGGGGGAACACCGGGGAGCTGTTTTTT.

The rearrangement uses TRBV7-9 and TRBJ2-4, with D possibly matching TRBD2 (5 bases). The J call may be wrong; the DNA end is better matched by TRBJ2-7. CDR1 is SEHNR, CDR2 FQNEAQ, per germline (reference sequence). This CDR3 has 12 amino acids. The CDR3 coding sequence is TGTGCCAGCAGCTCCCTAGCTTCCGAGCAGTACTTC. Protein sequence: CASSSLASEQYF.